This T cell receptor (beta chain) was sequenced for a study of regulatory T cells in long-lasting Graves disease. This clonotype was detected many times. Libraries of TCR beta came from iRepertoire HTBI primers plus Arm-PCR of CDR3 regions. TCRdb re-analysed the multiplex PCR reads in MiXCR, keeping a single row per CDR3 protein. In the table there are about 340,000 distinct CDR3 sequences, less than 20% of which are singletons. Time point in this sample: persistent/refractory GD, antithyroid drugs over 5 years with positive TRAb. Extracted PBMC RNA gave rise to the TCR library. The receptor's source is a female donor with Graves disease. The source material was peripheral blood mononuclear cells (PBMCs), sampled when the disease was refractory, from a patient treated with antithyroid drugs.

This CDR3 is CAISDGTENYGYTF. Written as DNA, the CDR3 is TGTGCCATCAGTGACGGGACAGAGAACTATGGCTACACCTTC. V is TRBV10-3 and J is TRBJ1-2, with 7 nucleotides matching TRBD1. CDR1 and CDR2 from the germline V gene are ENHRY and SYGVKD. CDR3 size: 14 residues. The V and J ends lost 3 bases and 2 bases, in that order; junction bases with no gene match: 3.